The clone carrying this T cell receptor beta chain has ten or more counts. The library protocol tagged individual cDNA molecules with unique molecular identifiers. One entry per CDR3 protein results from TCRdb running MiXCR on the 5' RACE reads. The table records roughly 29,000 distinct CDR3 sequences, 6% to 7.5% of them present only once. The data stem from a study of early T cells in non-severe SARS-CoV-2 infection. Study overall: Sequencing targeted bulk RNA from unsorted whole blood, leaving chains unpaired.

This sequence originates from an adult who was a healthcare worker with PCR-confirmed SARS-CoV-2 infection or an uninfected control (not recorded which). Sequences were derived from whole blood, sampled at baseline.

The CDR3 sequence is CASSSEGGTQYF. Here the CDR3 DNA reads TGTGCCAGCAGCTCCGAGGGGGGGACCCAGTACTTC. This rearrangement joins TRBV11-2 to TRBJ2-5; D is possibly TRBD1 or TRBD2 (6 bases each). Germline CDR1 SGHAT, CDR2 FQNNGV. V dropped 4 bases and J dropped 7 bases, with 10 bases sitting between them. The CDR3 has 12 amino acids.